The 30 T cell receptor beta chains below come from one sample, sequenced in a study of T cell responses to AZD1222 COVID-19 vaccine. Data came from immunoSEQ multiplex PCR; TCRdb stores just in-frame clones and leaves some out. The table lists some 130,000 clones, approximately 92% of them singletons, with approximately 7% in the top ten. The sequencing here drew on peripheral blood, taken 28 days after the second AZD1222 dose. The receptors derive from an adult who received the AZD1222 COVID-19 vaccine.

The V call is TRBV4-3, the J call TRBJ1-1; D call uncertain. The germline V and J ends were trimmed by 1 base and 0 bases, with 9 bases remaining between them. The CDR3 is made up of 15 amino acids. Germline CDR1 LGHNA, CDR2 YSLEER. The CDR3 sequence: CASSQVQSMNTEAFF. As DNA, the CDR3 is TGCGCCAGCAGCCAAGTCCAGAGCATGAACACTGAAGCTTTCTTT.

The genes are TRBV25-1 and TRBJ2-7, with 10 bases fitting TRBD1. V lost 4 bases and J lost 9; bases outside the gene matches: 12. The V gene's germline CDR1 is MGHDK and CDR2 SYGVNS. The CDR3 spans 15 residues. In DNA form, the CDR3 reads TGTGCCAGCAGTGGAACCGGGACAGGGGAAGTCGGGCAGTACTTC. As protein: CASSGTGTGEVGQYF.

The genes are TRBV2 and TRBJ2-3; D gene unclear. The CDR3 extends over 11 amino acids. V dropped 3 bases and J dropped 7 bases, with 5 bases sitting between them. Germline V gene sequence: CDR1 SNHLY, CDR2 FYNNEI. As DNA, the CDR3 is TGTGCCAGCAGTGACGCCTATACGCAGTATTTT. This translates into CASSDAYTQYF.

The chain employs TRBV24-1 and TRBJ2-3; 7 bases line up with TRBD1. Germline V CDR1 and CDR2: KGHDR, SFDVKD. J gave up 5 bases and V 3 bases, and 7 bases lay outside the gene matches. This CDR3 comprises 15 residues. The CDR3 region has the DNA TGTGCCACCAGTGATCCCGGACAGGTTAGAGATACGCAGTATTTT. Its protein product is CATSDPGQVRDTQYF.

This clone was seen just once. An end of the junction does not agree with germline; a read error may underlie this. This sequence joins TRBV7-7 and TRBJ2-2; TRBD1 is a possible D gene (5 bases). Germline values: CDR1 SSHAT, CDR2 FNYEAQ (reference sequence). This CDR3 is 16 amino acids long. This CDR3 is CASSLGGAVNTGELFF. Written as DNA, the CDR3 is TGTGCTAGCAGCTTAGGTGGGGCAGTGAACACCGGGGAGCTGTTTTTT.

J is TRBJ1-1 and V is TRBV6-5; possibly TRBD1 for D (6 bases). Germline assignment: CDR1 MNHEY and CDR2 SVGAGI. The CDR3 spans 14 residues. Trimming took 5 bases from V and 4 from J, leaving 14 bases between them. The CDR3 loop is CASSPKQGITEAFF. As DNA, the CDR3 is TGTGCCAGCAGTCCCAAACAGGGCATCACTGAAGCTTTCTTT.

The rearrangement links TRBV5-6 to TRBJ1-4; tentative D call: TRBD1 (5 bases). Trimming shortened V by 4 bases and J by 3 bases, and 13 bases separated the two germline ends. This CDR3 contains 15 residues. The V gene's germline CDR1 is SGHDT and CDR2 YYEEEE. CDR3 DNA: TGTGCCAGCAGCCGACGGGGGGTGGCTAATGAAAAACTGTTTTTT. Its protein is CASSRRGVANEKLFF.

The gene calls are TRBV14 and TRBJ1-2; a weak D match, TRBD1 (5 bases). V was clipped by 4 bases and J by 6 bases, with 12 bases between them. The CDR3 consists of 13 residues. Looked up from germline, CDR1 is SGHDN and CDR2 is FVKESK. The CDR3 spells CASSPGTDNGYTF. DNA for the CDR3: TGTGCCAGCAGCCCCGGGACTGATAATGGCTACACCTTC. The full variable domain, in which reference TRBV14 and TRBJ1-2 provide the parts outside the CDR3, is EAGVTQFPSHSVIEKGQTVTLRCDPISGHDNLYWYRRVMGKEIKFLLHFVKESKQDESGMPNNRFLAERTGGTYSTLKVQPAELEDSGVYFCASSPGTDNGYTFGSGTRLTVV.

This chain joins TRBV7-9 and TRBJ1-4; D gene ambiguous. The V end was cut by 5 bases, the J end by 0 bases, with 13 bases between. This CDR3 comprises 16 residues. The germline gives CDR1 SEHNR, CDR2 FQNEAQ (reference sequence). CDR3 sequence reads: CASSPGAVATNEKLFF. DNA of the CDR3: TGTGCCAGCAGCCCAGGTGCCGTTGCAACTAATGAAAAACTGTTTTTT. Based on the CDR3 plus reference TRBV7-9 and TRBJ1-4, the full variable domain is DTGVSQNPRHKITKRGQNVTFRCDPISEHNRLYWYRQTLGQGPEFLTYFQNEAQLEKSRLLSDRFSAERPKGSFSTLEIQRTEQGDSAMYLCASSPGAVATNEKLFFGSGTQLSVL.

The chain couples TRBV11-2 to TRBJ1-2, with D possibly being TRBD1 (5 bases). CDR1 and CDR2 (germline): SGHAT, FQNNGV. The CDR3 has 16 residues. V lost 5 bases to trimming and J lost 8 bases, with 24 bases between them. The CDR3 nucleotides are TGTGCCAGCAGCCCCCGGAGGGGAGGGGAAGAGGAGGGCTACACCTTC. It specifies CASSPRRGGEEEGYTF.

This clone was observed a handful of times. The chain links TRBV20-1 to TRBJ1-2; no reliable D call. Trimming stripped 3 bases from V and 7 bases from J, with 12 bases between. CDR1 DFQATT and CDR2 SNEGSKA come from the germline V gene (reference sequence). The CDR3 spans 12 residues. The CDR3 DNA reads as TGCAGTGCTAGTTCCCCGGCAGCTGGCTACACCTTC. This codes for CSASSPAAGYTF.

In DNA form, the CDR3 reads TGTGCCAGCAGCCAAGATCAGACAGGGGGACGAGAAAAACTGTTTTTT. This gives the protein CASSQDQTGGREKLFF. This sequence joins TRBV3-1 (or the pseudogene TRBV3-2) and TRBJ1-4; 9 bases are shared with TRBD1. Germline V CDR1 and CDR2: LGHDT, YNNKEL (reference sequence). The CDR3 runs 16 residues. After removal of 0 bases from V and 8 bases from J, the junction contained 7 bases not matched to a gene.

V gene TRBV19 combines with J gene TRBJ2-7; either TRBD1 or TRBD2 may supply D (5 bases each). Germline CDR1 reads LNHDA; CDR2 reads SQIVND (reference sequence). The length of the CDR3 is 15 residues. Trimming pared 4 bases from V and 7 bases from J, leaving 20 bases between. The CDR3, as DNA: TGTGCCAGTAGTAGCGGGCCCGGGCCGGGGCTTGAGCAGTACTTC. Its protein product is CASSSGPGPGLEQYF.

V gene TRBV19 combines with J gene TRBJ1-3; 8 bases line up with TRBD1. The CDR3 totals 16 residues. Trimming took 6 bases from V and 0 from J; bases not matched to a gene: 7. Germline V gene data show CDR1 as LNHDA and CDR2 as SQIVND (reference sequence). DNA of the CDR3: TGTGCCAGTAGCCGACAGGGGACGCGCTCTGGAAACACCATATATTTT. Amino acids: CASSRQGTRSGNTIYF.

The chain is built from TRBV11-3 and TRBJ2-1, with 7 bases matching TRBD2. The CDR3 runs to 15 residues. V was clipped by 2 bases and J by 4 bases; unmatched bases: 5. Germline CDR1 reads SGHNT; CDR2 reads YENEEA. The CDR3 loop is CASSLPSGGYNEQFF. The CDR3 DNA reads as TGTGCCAGCAGCTTACCTTCCGGGGGGTACAATGAGCAGTTCTTC.

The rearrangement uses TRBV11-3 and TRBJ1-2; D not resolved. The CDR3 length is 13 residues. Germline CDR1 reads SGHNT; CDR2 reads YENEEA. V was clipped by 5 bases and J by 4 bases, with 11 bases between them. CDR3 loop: CASSPGVRYGYTF. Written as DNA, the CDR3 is TGTGCCAGCAGCCCTGGGGTTCGCTATGGCTACACCTTC.

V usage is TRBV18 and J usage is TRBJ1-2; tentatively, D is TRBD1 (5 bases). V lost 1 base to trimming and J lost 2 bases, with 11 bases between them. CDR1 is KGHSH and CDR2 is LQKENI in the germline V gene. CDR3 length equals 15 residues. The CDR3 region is CASSPLPGTNYGYTF. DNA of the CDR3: TGTGCCAGCTCACCACTTCCAGGGACCAACTATGGCTACACCTTC.

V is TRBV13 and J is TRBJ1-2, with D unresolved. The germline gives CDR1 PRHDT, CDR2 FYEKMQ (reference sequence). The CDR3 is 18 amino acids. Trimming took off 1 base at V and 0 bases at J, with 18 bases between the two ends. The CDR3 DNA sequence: TGTGCCAGCAGCTTAGAAGCTCAGGAAGACTTAGCTAACTATGGCTACACCTTC. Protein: CASSLEAQEDLANYGYTF.

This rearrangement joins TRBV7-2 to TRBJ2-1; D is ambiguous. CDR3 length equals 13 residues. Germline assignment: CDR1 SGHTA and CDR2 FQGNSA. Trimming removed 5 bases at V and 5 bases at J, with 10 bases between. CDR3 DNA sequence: TGTGCCAGCAGCCCGCTACTGCACAATGAGCAGTTCTTC. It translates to CASSPLLHNEQFF.

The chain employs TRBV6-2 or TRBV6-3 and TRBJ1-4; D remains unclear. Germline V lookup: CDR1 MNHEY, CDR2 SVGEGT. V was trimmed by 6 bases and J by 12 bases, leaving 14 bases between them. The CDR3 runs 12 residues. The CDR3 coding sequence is TGTGCCAGCAGCCGCCCGGAGCTGGAACTGTTTTTT. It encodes CASSRPELELFF.

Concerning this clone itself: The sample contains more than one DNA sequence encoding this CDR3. This CDR3 is CASSVTGRGGYTF. The CDR3 DNA is TGTGCCAGCAGCGTAACAGGGCGTGGGGGCTACACCTTC. The V call is TRBV9, the J call TRBJ1-2, with a tentative D call TRBD1 (6 bases). Germline-derived CDR1 and CDR2 are SGDLS and YYNGEE. CDR3 length equals 13 residues. Deletions cut 1 base from V and 8 bases from J, with 12 bases between.

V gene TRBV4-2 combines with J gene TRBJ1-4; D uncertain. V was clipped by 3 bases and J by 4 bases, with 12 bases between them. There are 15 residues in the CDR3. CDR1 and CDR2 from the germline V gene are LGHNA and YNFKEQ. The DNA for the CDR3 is TGTGCCAGCAGCCACCGTTCTGATGGTAATGAAAAACTGTTTTTT. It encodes CASSHRSDGNEKLFF.

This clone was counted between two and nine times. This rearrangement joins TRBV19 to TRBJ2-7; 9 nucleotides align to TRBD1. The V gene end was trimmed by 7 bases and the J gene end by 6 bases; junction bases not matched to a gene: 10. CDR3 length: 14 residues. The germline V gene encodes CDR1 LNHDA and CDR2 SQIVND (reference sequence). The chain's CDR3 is CASNQGQGQSEQYF. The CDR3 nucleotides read TGTGCCAGTAACCAAGGACAGGGGCAATCCGAGCAGTACTTC.

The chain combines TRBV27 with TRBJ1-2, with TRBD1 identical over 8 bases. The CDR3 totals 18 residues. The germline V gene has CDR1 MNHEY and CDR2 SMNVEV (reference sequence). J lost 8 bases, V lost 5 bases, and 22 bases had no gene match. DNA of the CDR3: TGTGCCAGCAGTACCTATACCGGGACAGGTGCTTTCTTTTGGGGCTACACCTTC. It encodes CASSTYTGTGAFFWGYTF.

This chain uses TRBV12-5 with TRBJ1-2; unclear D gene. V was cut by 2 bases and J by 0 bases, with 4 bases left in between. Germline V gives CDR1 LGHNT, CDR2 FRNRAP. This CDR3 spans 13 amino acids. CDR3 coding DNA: TGTGCTAGTGGTTTGAGTGCTAACTATGGCTACACCTTC. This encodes CASGLSANYGYTF.

The CDR3 protein is CASSFTDRNQPQHF. The CDR3 coding sequence is TGTGCCAGCAGCTTTACGGACAGAAATCAGCCCCAGCATTTT. The chain links TRBV7-8 to TRBJ1-5, with D maybe TRBD1 (6 bases). The CDR3 has 14 amino acids. V shed 3 bases and J shed 4 bases, with 10 bases lying between them. The germline gives CDR1 SGHVS, CDR2 FQNEAQ.

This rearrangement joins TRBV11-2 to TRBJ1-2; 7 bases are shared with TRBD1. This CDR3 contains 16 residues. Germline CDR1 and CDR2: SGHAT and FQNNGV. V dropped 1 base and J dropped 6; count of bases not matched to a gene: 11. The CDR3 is CASSLVPGTDINGYTF. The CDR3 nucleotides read TGTGCCAGCAGCTTAGTCCCCGGGACAGATATTAATGGCTACACCTTC.

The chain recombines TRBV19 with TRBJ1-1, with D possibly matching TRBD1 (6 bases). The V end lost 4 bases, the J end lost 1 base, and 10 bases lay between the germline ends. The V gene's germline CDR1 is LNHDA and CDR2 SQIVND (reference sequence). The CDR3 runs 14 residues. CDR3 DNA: TGTGCCAGTAGTAGTGGGACAAGGAACACTGAAGCTTTCTTT. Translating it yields CASSSGTRNTEAFF.

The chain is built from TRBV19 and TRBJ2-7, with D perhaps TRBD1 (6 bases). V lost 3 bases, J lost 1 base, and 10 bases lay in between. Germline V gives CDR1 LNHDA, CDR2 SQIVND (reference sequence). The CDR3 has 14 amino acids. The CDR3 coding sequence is TGTGCCAGTAGTATGGGGACACCGTCCTACGAGCAGTACTTC. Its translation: CASSMGTPSYEQYF.

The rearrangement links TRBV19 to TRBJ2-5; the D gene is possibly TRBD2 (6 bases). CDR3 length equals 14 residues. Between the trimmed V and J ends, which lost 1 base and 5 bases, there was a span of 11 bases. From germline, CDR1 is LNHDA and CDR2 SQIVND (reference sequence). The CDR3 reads CASSIGSEGETQYF. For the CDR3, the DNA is TGTGCCAGTAGTATAGGATCGGAGGGGGAGACCCAGTACTTC.